These T cell receptor beta chains were read from a single sample in a study of blood T cells in healthy people across ages. TCRdb ran MiXCR on the 5' RACE reads and lists one entry per CDR3 protein. The sample includes about 730,000 distinct CDR3 sequences, 40% to 45% of them seen just once. Sequencing was carried out using blood. These receptors were taken from a woman aged 55-70 years in good health. Each CDR3 is given with its conserved first and last residue. A D gene is named only where the DNA matches it firmly. Clone size is given for some rows only: seen once, a few or many times, or a class if the clone is expanded.

D gene: NA; V gene: TRBV29-1; J gene: TRBJ2-3; clone size: once; CDR3 DNA: TGCAGCATTCGGGCGGATAGCACAGATACGCAGTATTTT; CDR3 protein: CSIRADSTDTQYF
D gene: NA; V gene: TRBV5-1; J gene: TRBJ1-6; clone size: NA; CDR3 DNA: TGCGCCAGCAGCCCTGGACATCCTCGCTCCTATAATTCACCCCTCCACTTT; CDR3 protein: CASSPGHPRSYNSPLHF
D gene: NA; V gene: TRBV6-1; J gene: TRBJ1-1; clone size: few; CDR3 DNA: TGTGCCAGCAGTAAGGACAGCGGCCGGGTTGCTGAAGCTTTCTTT; CDR3 protein: CASSKDSGRVAEAFF
D gene: TRBD2; V gene: TRBV20-1; J gene: TRBJ2-1; clone size: NA; CDR3 DNA: TGCAGTGCTAGGGGACTAGCGGGAGGATGGGAGTCCAATGAGCAGTTCTTC; CDR3 protein: CSARGLAGGWESNEQFF
D gene: TRBD1; V gene: TRBV9; J gene: TRBJ2-5; clone size: NA; CDR3 DNA: TGTGCCAGCAGCGTAACAGGGGATCGAGAGGCCCAGTACTTC; CDR3 protein: CASSVTGDREAQYF
D gene: TRBD1; V gene: TRBV5-1; J gene: TRBJ2-2; clone size: NA; CDR3 DNA: TGCGCCAGCAGCTTTCAAGAGGGGGCAATCGGGGAGCTGTTTTTT; CDR3 protein: CASSFQEGAIGELFF
D gene: NA; V gene: TRBV3-1; J gene: TRBJ2-3; clone size: once; CDR3 DNA: TGTGCCAGCAGCCCCTGGGGGAGCCCCTTTACAGATACGCAGTATTTT; CDR3 protein: CASSPWGSPFTDTQYF
D gene: NA; V gene: TRBV27; J gene: TRBJ2-7; clone size: NA; CDR3 DNA: TGTGCCAGCAGTTTAGAGAGGGAGTACAATGAGCAGTACTTC; CDR3 protein: CASSLEREYNEQYF
D gene: NA; V gene: TRBV27; J gene: TRBJ1-3; clone size: NA; CDR3 DNA: TGTGCCAGCAGTAGCACCGGCTCTGGAAACACCATATATTTT; CDR3 protein: CASSSTGSGNTIYF
D gene: NA; V gene: TRBV5-5; J gene: TRBJ2-5; clone size: NA; CDR3 DNA: TGTGCCAGCAGCTTCAACGGGGAGTGGGAGACCCAGTACTTC; CDR3 protein: CASSFNGEWETQYF
D gene: TRBD1; V gene: TRBV27; J gene: TRBJ2-7; clone size: NA; CDR3 DNA: TGTGCCATGGAGACAGGGTCCCACAATGAGCAGTACTTC; CDR3 protein: CAMETGSHNEQYF
D gene: TRBD1; V gene: TRBV29-1; J gene: TRBJ1-2; clone size: NA; CDR3 DNA: TGCAGCGTTTCCAGGACAGGGGGTATCGGCTACACCTTC; CDR3 protein: CSVSRTGGIGYTF
D gene: NA; V gene: TRBV3-1; J gene: TRBJ1-1; clone size: few; CDR3 DNA: TGTGCCAGCGAGGGACTGATGAACACTGAAGCTTTCTTT; CDR3 protein: CASEGLMNTEAFF
D gene: TRBD1; V gene: TRBV29-1; J gene: TRBJ1-2; clone size: NA; CDR3 DNA: TGCAGCGTTGAAGATCGGGGACAGGGTACTGGCTACACCTTC; CDR3 protein: CSVEDRGQGTGYTF
D gene: TRBD2; V gene: TRBV3-1; J gene: TRBJ2-7; clone size: NA; CDR3 DNA: TGTGCCAGCAGCCAACTCGGCGGGAGAAACGAGCAGTACTTC; CDR3 protein: CASSQLGGRNEQYF
D gene: TRBD1; V gene: TRBV7-9; J gene: TRBJ2-7; clone size: few; CDR3 DNA: TGTGCCAGCATCTCACAGGGGGCGTACGAGCAGTACTTC; CDR3 protein: CASISQGAYEQYF
D gene: NA; V gene: TRBV10-1; J gene: TRBJ2-3; clone size: many; CDR3 DNA: TGCGCCAGCAGTGAGTCGACGTGGGGGGGCCAGTTGTATTTT; CDR3 protein: CASSESTWGGQLYF
D gene: NA; V gene: TRBV30; J gene: TRBJ2-7; clone size: NA; CDR3 DNA: TGTGCCTGGAACCCGGGCTCCTCCTACGAGCAGTACTTC; CDR3 protein: CAWNPGSSYEQYF
D gene: NA; V gene: TRBV2; J gene: TRBJ2-7; clone size: NA; CDR3 DNA: TGTGCCAGCAGTGAAGCGCCCGACAGACCAGACATGTTTAACCGACGCTACGAGCAGTACTTC; CDR3 protein: CASSEAPDRPDMFNRRYEQYF
D gene: TRBD1; V gene: TRBV20-1; J gene: TRBJ1-2; clone size: NA; CDR3 DNA: TGCAGTGCTAGCCCCACAGGGGGCGACTATGGCTACACCTTC; CDR3 protein: CSASPTGGDYGYTF
D gene: NA; V gene: TRBV28; J gene: TRBJ2-4; clone size: NA; CDR3 DNA: TGTGCCAGCTCAAGCAGCGGAAGGAGGGCACAAGAGATCCAGTACTTC; CDR3 protein: CASSSSGRRAQEIQYF
D gene: TRBD2; V gene: TRBV7-2; J gene: TRBJ2-5; clone size: few; CDR3 DNA: TGTGCCAGCAGCTCCCTAGCGGGAATAGAGACCCAGTACTTC; CDR3 protein: CASSSLAGIETQYF
D gene: TRBD1; V gene: TRBV4-3; J gene: TRBJ2-3; clone size: many; CDR3 DNA: TGCGCCAGCAGCCAAGAAAGTACCTCACAGGGGGATACGCAGTATTTT; CDR3 protein: CASSQESTSQGDTQYF
D gene: TRBD2; V gene: TRBV3-1; J gene: TRBJ2-3; clone size: few; CDR3 DNA: TGTGCCAGCAGTCTAGCGGGGGAAAGGGATACGCAGTATTTT; CDR3 protein: CASSLAGERDTQYF
D gene: TRBD1; V gene: TRBV5-1; J gene: TRBJ2-3; clone size: NA; CDR3 DNA: TGCGCCAGCAGCAGAGAGGGACAGACAAAGGATACGCAGTATTTT; CDR3 protein: CASSREGQTKDTQYF
D gene: NA; V gene: TRBV20-1; J gene: TRBJ2-5; clone size: NA; CDR3 DNA: TGCAGTGCTCGGGACACAAGAAAAGAGACCCAGTACTTC; CDR3 protein: CSARDTRKETQYF